Shown below are 23 T cell receptor beta chains from a single sample sequenced in a study of T-cell memory formation after mild COVID-19. TCRdb independently ran MiXCR on the 5' RACE reads; one entry per CDR3 protein. This sample has under 550,000 distinct CDR3 sequences, with roughly 18% found just once. The material sequenced was PBMCs or a T cell subset sorted from them (not recorded which). The source is a man between 18 and 35 years old who had mild COVID-19 (a few samples of this study predate the infection). Cell type and time point are not known.

This clonotype was seen ten or more times. The V gene is TRBV20-1, the J gene TRBJ1-1; D gene unclear. Trimming shortened V by 3 bases and J by 7 bases, and 15 bases separated the two germline ends. Germline V gene sequence: CDR1 DFQATT, CDR2 SNEGSKA (reference sequence). The CDR3 is made up of 13 amino acids. CDR3 sequence reads: CSARKQEVGEAFF. CDR3 bases: TGCAGTGCTAGGAAGCAGGAGGTCGGTGAAGCTTTCTTT.

A single count supports this clonotype. V usage is TRBV30 and J usage is TRBJ2-7; no firm D call. The CDR3 is 13 residues long. Germline V gene data show CDR1 as GTSNPN and CDR2 as SVGIG (reference sequence). Between the trimmed V and J ends, which lost 3 bases and 1 base, there was a span of 10 bases. The CDR3 DNA sequence: TGTGCCTGGAGCTCCCCGGCTTCCTACGAGCAGTACTTC. Protein product: CAWSSPASYEQYF.

The rearrangement uses TRBV20-1 and TRBJ2-3; no clear D gene. Trimming pared 6 bases from V and 3 bases from J, leaving 7 bases between. Germline CDR1 DFQATT, CDR2 SNEGSKA (reference sequence). The CDR3 contains 11 residues. CDR3 bases: TGCAGTGCCGTAATTACAGATACGCAGTATTTT. This gives the protein CSAVITDTQYF.

The chain is built from TRBV11-2 and TRBJ2-3; D might be TRBD1 or TRBD2, each matching 6 bases. V was pared by 5 bases and J by 3 bases, with 18 bases between. The CDR3 covers 16 residues. Germline V gene data show CDR1 as SGHAT and CDR2 as FQNNGV. The chain's CDR3 is CASSTFPGAGTDTQYF. CDR3 DNA sequence: TGTGCCAGCAGCACGTTCCCGGGGGCTGGGACAGATACGCAGTATTTT.

This CDR3 is CATSDFGRNQPQHF. Here the CDR3 DNA reads TGTGCCACCAGTGATTTCGGGCGCAATCAGCCCCAGCATTTT. This chain links TRBV24-1 with TRBJ1-5, with D unresolved. V lost 1 base to trimming and J lost 2 bases, with 5 bases between them. The CDR3 is 14 residues long. Germline assignment: CDR1 KGHDR and CDR2 SFDVKD.

The CDR3 DNA reads as TGTGCCAGCGGCAGGGGGGTGAACACCGGGGAGCTGTTTTTT. Amino acid sequence: CASGRGVNTGELFF. J is TRBJ2-2 and V is TRBV6-2 or TRBV6-3; TRBD1 might be the D (7 bases). Germline V lookup: CDR1 MNHEY, CDR2 SVGEGT. V was cut by 8 bases and J by 1 base, with 11 bases left in between. The CDR3 is 14 amino acids.

The V call is TRBV7-2, the J call TRBJ1-2, with D uncertain. The germline V and J ends were trimmed by 2 bases and 7 bases, with 14 bases remaining between them. The CDR3 extends over 14 amino acids. The germline CDR1 and CDR2 sequences are SGHTA and FQGNSA. This CDR3 reads CASSLNRVMGGYTF. CDR3 DNA sequence: TGTGCCAGCAGCTTAAATCGGGTTATGGGTGGCTACACCTTC.

This clonotype was recorded a few times. This chain links TRBV9 with TRBJ2-3, with D possibly TRBD1 on 5 matching bases. V lost 4 bases and J lost 1, with 13 bases in between. Germline loops: CDR1 SGDLS, CDR2 YYNGEE. The CDR3 covers 15 residues. CDR3 in DNA: TGTGCCAGCAGCTCCAGGGTCGCCCGCACAGATACGCAGTATTTT. Protein: CASSSRVARTDTQYF.

There are a few counts of this clonotype. The chain has TRBV24-1 and TRBJ2-6, with TRBD1 matching 10 bases. The CDR3 has 16 residues. V shed 12 bases, J shed 4 bases, and the junction held 11 bases outside the gene matches. Germline V gene lookup returns CDR1 KGHDR and CDR2 SFDVKD. The CDR3 region has the DNA TGTGCCGTTAACCCGGGACAGGGGAGAGGGGCCAACGTCCTGACTTTC. This gives the protein CAVNPGQGRGANVLTF.

This chain connects TRBV6-2 or TRBV6-3 to TRBJ1-6, with a tentative D call TRBD1 (5 bases). Trimming took 7 bases from V and 7 from J, leaving 14 bases between them. The CDR3 contains 14 residues. The germline CDR1 and CDR2 sequences are MNHEY and SVGEGT. CDR3 DNA sequence: TGTGCCAGCACCACGGGGCGGTGGAATTCACCCCTCCACTTT. Translating it yields CASTTGRWNSPLHF.

This clonotype was seen a few times. J is TRBJ1-2 and V is TRBV20-1, with D unclear. Germline assignment: CDR1 DFQATT and CDR2 SNEGSKA (reference sequence). The CDR3 runs to 9 residues. The V gene lost 8 bases and the J gene lost 8 bases, with 9 bases spanning the gap. CDR3 coding DNA: TGCAGTAACCAGTGGGGCTACACCTTC. Translated: CSNQWGYTF.

Only one count was recorded for this clonotype. The chain joins TRBV5-6 to TRBJ2-2, with TRBD1 as a possible D gene (5 bases). The CDR3 loop spans 13 amino acids. The V gene's germline CDR1 is SGHDT and CDR2 YYEEEE. Trimming removed 6 bases at V and 4 bases at J, with 10 bases between. The CDR3 spells CASNPGFTGELFF. Here the CDR3 DNA reads TGTGCCAGCAACCCAGGGTTCACCGGGGAGCTGTTTTTT.

The gene calls are TRBV11-2 and TRBJ2-1; 9 nucleotides agree with TRBD1. V was clipped by 5 bases and J by 7 bases; unmatched bases: 3. Germline V lookup: CDR1 SGHAT, CDR2 FQNNGV. CDR3 size: 13 residues. The DNA for the CDR3 is TGTGCCAGCAGCGCGGACAGGGGTAATGAGCAGTTCTTC. Translation gives CASSADRGNEQFF.

The table lists this clonotype with many counts. The CDR3 DNA sequence: TGTGCCAGTTCGGGGGGAGATACGCAGTATTTT. It codes for CASSGGDTQYF. The chain employs TRBV7-7 and TRBJ2-3, with 7 bases identical to TRBD2. The CDR3 runs to 11 residues. The germline V gene encodes CDR1 SSHAT and CDR2 FNYEAQ (reference sequence). The trim removed 9 bases at V and 5 bases at J, leaving 2 bases unmatched.

The rearrangement joins TRBV20-1 to TRBJ2-3; no reliable D call. Germline V gene sequence: CDR1 DFQATT, CDR2 SNEGSKA (reference sequence). The CDR3 has 14 residues. V lost 1 base and J lost 1, with 9 bases in between. CDR3 in DNA: TGCAGTGCTAGAGTGCTGGAGCGCACAGATACGCAGTATTTT. Translation gives CSARVLERTDTQYF.

The chain uses TRBV25-1 and TRBJ2-5; tentatively, D is TRBD1 or TRBD2 (5 bases each). V was trimmed by 4 bases and J by 5 bases, leaving 14 bases between them. The germline gives CDR1 MGHDK, CDR2 SYGVNS. This CDR3 contains 14 residues. This CDR3 reads CASSVLGAYETQYF. In DNA form, the CDR3 reads TGTGCCAGCAGTGTACTCGGGGCGTATGAGACCCAGTACTTC.

The chain has TRBV18 and TRBJ1-6; the D gene is possibly TRBD1 (5 bases). The CDR3 loop spans 13 amino acids. Germline V lookup: CDR1 KGHSH, CDR2 LQKENI. V lost 8 bases to trimming and J lost 14 bases, with 19 bases between them. CDR3 amino acids: CASAPEGQGSLHF. For the CDR3, the DNA is TGTGCCAGCGCCCCTGAGGGGCAGGGTTCCCTCCACTTT.

This clonotype was seen a few times. This chain uses TRBV29-1 with TRBJ1-4; the D gene is possibly TRBD1 (6 bases). Germline V gives CDR1 SQVTM, CDR2 ANQGSEA. V shed 4 bases and J shed 5 bases, with 11 bases lying between them. The CDR3 runs to 13 residues. The CDR3, as DNA: TGCAGCGTTGCGGGACACCCGAATGAAAAACTGTTTTTT. Encoded protein: CSVAGHPNEKLFF. The variable domain in full, completed from reference TRBV29-1 and TRBJ1-4, reads SAVISQKPSRDICQRGTSLTIQCQVDSQVTMMFWYRQQPGQSLTLIATANQGSEATYESGFVIDKFPISRPNLTFSTLTVSNMSPEDSSIYLCSVAGHPNEKLFFGSGTQLSVL.

The V and J genes are TRBV15 and TRBJ1-1, with TRBD1 matching over 10 bases. The V gene's germline CDR1 is LNHNV and CDR2 YYDKDF (reference sequence). CDR3 length: 16 amino acids. J gave up 5 bases and V 5 bases, and 11 bases lay outside the gene matches. The CDR3 DNA follows: TGTGCCACCAGCCCCAGGAGGACAGGGGGGGTAACTGAAGCTTTCTTT. This translates into CATSPRRTGGVTEAFF.

V and J are TRBV5-1 and TRBJ2-3; 9 bases are shared with TRBD2. This CDR3 spans 15 amino acids. Germline values: CDR1 SGHRS, CDR2 YFSETQ. With V trimmed by 3 bases and J by 6 bases, 8 bases remained unmatched. CDR3 in DNA: TGCGCCAGCAGCTCTAGCGGGGAGGACGCGGATACGCAGTATTTT. This codes for CASSSSGEDADTQYF.

V and J are TRBV10-3 and TRBJ2-5, with D possibly called TRBD1 or TRBD2 (5 bases each). This CDR3 is 15 amino acids long. Per germline, CDR1 ENHRY and CDR2 SYGVKD. Trimming removed 4 bases from V and 4 bases from J, with 16 bases in between. The CDR3 sequence is CAISGYGDGGETQYF. The CDR3 nucleotides read TGTGCCATCAGTGGTTACGGGGACGGCGGAGAGACCCAGTACTTC.

This clonotype was found a few times. This chain uses TRBV9 with TRBJ2-1, with a possible D match to TRBD1 (7 bases). Deletions cut 3 bases from V and 11 bases from J, with 12 bases between. The CDR3 consists of 12 residues. Germline lookup yields CDR1 SGDLS and CDR2 YYNGEE. The CDR3 loop reads CASSGGDSQQFF. CDR3 DNA sequence: TGTGCCAGCAGCGGGGGGGACAGCCAGCAGTTCTTC.

The V call is TRBV20-1, the J call TRBJ1-6; the match to TRBD1 covers 7 bases. Germline V gene sequence: CDR1 DFQATT, CDR2 SNEGSKA (reference sequence). V shed 1 base and J 2 bases; nucleotides not matched to a gene: 8. The CDR3 covers 17 residues. The CDR3 spells CSARAASGQTYNSPLHF. As DNA, the CDR3 is TGCAGTGCTAGAGCGGCCTCGGGACAGACCTATAATTCACCCCTCCACTTT.